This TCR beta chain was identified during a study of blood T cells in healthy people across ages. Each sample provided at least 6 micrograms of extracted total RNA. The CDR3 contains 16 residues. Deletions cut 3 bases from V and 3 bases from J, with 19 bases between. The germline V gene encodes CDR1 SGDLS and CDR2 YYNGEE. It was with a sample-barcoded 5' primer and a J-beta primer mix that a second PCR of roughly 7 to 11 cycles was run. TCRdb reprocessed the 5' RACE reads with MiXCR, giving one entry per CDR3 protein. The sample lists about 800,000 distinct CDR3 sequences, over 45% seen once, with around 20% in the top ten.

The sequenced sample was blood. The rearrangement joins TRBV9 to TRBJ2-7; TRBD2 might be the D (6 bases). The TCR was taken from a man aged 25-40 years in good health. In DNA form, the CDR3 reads TGTGCCAGCAGCGAGCACCCAACGGGAGTGAGCTACGAGCAGTACTTC. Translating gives CASSEHPTGVSYEQYF.